The next 8 T cell receptor beta chains were all read from a single sample in a study of siplizumab effects on memory and regulatory T cells. Sequenced by immunoSEQ multiplex PCR; TCRdb stores in-frame clones only, minus some. The table lists tens of thousands of clones, more than 80% of them singletons. What was sequenced was CD8+ T cells sorted from blood. Receptors originate from a human donor in good health.

This clone was detected once. The chain uses TRBV7-6 and TRBJ2-7; D remains unclear. Trimming took 0 bases from V and 2 from J, leaving 11 bases between them. Germline values: CDR1 SGHVS, CDR2 FNYEAQ. The CDR3 extends over 15 amino acids. The CDR3 DNA reads TGTGCCAGCAGCTTAGCTCTGGGTTCGACCTACGAGCAGTACTTC. It yields the protein CASSLALGSTYEQYF.

The chain uses TRBV4-1 and TRBJ1-2; 7 bases match TRBD1. Germline assignment: CDR1 MGHRA and CDR2 YSYEKL. The CDR3 is made up of 15 amino acids. The ends lost 1 base at V and 8 bases at J; junction bases unmatched: 10. The CDR3 DNA reads as TGCGCCAGCAGCCAAGGCCCTGGACAGGCGGAGGGCTACACCTTC. This translates into CASSQGPGQAEGYTF.

This chain links TRBV19 with TRBJ2-7; 9 bases are shared with TRBD1. The germline gives CDR1 LNHDA, CDR2 SQIVND (reference sequence). The CDR3 has 14 amino acids. J gave up 3 bases and V 4 bases, and 4 bases lay outside the gene matches. This CDR3 reads CASSNRDRVYEQYF. The CDR3 region has the DNA TGTGCCAGTAGTAACCGGGACAGGGTCTACGAGCAGTACTTC.

CDR3 residues: CATSRVPWNEQFF. The DNA for the CDR3 is TGTGCCACCAGCAGAGTACCCTGGAATGAGCAGTTCTTC. The chain couples TRBV15 to TRBJ2-1; D is unresolved. Trimming cost V 1 base and J 7 bases, with 8 bases left between them. The CDR3 totals 13 residues. In germline, CDR1 is LNHNV, CDR2 YYDKDF (reference sequence).

The rearrangement uses TRBV5-4 and TRBJ1-2, with D hard to call. This CDR3 is built from 16 residues. Germline V gene sequence: CDR1 SGHNT, CDR2 YYREEE (reference sequence). Deletions cut 0 bases from V and 4 bases from J, with 16 bases between. CDR3: CASSLEWGTPLYGYTF. The DNA for the CDR3 is TGTGCCAGCAGCTTGGAATGGGGAACCCCCCTCTATGGCTACACCTTC.

The chain links TRBV27 to TRBJ1-1; D possibly corresponds to TRBD1 (6 bases). Germline V CDR1 and CDR2: MNHEY, SMNVEV (reference sequence). V lost 8 bases, J lost 1 base, and 14 bases lay in between. The CDR3 totals 14 residues. This CDR3 reads CASGTRGANTEAFF. CDR3 nucleotide sequence: TGTGCCAGCGGCACCAGGGGAGCGAACACTGAAGCTTTCTTT.

The genes are TRBV5-1 and TRBJ2-7; 8 nucleotides align to TRBD1. CDR1 is SGHRS and CDR2 is YFSETQ in the germline V gene. There are 16 residues in the CDR3. Trimming took 4 bases from V and 11 from J; bases not matched to a gene: 20. CDR3: CASSPGQGPTMGWEYF. In DNA form, the CDR3 reads TGCGCCAGCAGCCCCGGACAGGGCCCCACGATGGGTTGGGAGTACTTC.

This rearrangement joins TRBV7-9 to TRBJ2-2, with a tentative D call TRBD1 (5 bases). V lost 5 bases to trimming and J lost 0 bases, with 19 bases between them. Germline V lookup: CDR1 SEHNR, CDR2 FQNEAQ (reference sequence). CDR3 length equals 18 residues. CDR3 region: CASSHPTDFNSNTGELFF. The CDR3 nucleotides read TGTGCCAGCAGCCACCCGACAGATTTTAACTCGAACACCGGGGAGCTGTTTTTT.